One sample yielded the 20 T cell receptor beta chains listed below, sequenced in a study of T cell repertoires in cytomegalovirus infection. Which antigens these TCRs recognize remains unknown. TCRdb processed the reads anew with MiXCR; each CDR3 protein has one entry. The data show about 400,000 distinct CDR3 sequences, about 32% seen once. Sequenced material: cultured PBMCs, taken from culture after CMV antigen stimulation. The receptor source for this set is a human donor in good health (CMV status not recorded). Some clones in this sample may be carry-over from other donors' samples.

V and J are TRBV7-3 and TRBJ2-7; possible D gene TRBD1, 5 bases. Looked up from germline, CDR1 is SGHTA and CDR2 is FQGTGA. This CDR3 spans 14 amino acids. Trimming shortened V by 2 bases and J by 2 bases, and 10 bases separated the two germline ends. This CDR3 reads CASSLGHLPYEQYF. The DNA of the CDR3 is TGTGCCAGCAGCTTAGGACACCTCCCCTACGAGCAGTACTTC. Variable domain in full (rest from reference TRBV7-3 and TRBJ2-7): GAGVSQTPSNKVTEKGKYVELRCDPISGHTALYWYRQSLGQGPEFLIYFQGTGAADDSGLPNDRFFAVRPEGSVSTLKIQRTERGDSAVYLCASSLGHLPYEQYFGPGTRLTVT.

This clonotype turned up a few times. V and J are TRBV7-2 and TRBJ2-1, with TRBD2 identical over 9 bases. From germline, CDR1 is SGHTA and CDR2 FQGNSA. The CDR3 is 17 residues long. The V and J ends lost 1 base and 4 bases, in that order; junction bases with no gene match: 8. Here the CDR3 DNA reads TGTGCCAGCAGCTTAGGGGTAGCGGGAGTACAGTACAATGAGCAGTTCTTC. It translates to CASSLGVAGVQYNEQFF.

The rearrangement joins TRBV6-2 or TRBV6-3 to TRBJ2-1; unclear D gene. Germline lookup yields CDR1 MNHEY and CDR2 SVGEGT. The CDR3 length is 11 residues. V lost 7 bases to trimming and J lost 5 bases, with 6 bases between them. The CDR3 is CASKTNNEQFF. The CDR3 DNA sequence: TGTGCCAGCAAGACGAACAATGAGCAGTTCTTC.

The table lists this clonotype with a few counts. The CDR3 DNA sequence: TGTGCCAGCAGCTTATCTTGGGATGAGCAGTTCTTC. It codes for CASSLSWDEQFF. V and J are TRBV7-2 and TRBJ2-1, with D uncertain. The V and J ends lost 2 bases and 8 bases respectively, with 7 bases between them. Germline V gene sequence: CDR1 SGHTA, CDR2 FQGNSA. This CDR3 comprises 12 residues. Drawing the rest from reference TRBV7-2 and TRBJ2-1, the complete variable domain is GAGVSQSPSNKVTEKGKDVELRCDPISGHTALYWYRQSLGQGLEFLIYFQGNSAPDKSGLPSDRFSAERTGGSVSTLTIQRTQQEDSAVYLCASSLSWDEQFFGPGTRLTVL.

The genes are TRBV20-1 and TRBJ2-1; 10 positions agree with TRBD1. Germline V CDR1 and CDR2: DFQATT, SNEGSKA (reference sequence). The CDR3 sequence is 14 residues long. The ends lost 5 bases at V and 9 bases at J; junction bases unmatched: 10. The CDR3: CSALRDRGYGEQFF. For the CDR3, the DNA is TGCAGTGCTCTGAGGGACAGGGGCTACGGTGAGCAGTTCTTC.

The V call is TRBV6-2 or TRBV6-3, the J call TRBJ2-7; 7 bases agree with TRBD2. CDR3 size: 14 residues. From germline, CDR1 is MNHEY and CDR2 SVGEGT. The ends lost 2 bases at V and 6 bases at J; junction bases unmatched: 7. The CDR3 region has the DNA TGTGCCAGCAGTTACGATGCGGGAGAAAGCGAGCAGTACGTC. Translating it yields CASSYDAGESEQYV.

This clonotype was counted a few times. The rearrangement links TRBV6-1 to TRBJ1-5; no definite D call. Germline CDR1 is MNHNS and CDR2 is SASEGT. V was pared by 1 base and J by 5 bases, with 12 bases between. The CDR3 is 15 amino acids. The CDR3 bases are TGTGCCAGCAGTGAAGGGCCCCTGGCAGATCAGCCCCAGCATTTT. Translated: CASSEGPLADQPQHF.

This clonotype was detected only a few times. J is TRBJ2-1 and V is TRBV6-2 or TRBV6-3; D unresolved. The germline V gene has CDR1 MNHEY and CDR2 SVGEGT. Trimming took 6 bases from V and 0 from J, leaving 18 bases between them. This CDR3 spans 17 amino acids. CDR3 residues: CASRNRSSRSSYNEQFF. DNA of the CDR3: TGTGCCAGCAGAAACCGATCCTCTAGAAGCTCCTACAATGAGCAGTTCTTC.

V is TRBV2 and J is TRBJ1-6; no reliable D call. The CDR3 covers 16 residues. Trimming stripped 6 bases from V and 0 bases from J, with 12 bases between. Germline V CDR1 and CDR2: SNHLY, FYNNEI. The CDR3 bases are TGTGCCAGCAGAGAACAGCCGTCCTCCTATAATTCACCCCTCCACTTT. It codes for CASREQPSSYNSPLHF.

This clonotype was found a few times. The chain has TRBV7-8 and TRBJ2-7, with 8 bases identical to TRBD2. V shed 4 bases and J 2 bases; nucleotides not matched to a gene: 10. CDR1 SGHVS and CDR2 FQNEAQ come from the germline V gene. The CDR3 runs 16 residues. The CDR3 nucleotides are TGTGCCAGCAGCTCGCTGGGGGCCGGGAGGGCCTACGAGCAGTACGTC. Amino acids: CASSSLGAGRAYEQYV.

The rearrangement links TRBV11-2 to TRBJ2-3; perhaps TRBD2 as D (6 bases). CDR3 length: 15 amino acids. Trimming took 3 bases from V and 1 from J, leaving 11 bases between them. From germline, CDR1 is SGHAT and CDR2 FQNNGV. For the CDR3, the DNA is TGTGCCAGCAGCTTCGGGGGAGGCGGCACAGATACGCAGTATTTT. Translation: CASSFGGGGTDTQYF.

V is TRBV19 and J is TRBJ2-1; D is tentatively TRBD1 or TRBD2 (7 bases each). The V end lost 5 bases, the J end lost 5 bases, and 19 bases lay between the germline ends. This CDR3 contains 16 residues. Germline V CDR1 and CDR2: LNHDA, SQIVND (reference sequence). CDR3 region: CASSPLQGRGDNEQFF. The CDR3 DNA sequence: TGTGCCAGTAGTCCACTACAGGGGAGGGGCGACAATGAGCAGTTCTTC.

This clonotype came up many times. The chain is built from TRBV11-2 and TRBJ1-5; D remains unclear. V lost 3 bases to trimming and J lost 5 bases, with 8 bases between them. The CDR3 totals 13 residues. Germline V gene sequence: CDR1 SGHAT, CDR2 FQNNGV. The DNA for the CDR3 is TGTGCCAGCAGCTTGATAAGGGATCAGCCCCAGCATTTT. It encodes CASSLIRDQPQHF.

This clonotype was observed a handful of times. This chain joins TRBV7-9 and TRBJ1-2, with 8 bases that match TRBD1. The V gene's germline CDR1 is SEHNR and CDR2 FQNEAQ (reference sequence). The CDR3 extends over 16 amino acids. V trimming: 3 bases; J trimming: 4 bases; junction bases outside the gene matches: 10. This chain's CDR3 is CASSFGTGQRGYGYTF. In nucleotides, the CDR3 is TGTGCCAGCAGCTTTGGGACAGGACAGAGGGGCTATGGCTACACCTTC.

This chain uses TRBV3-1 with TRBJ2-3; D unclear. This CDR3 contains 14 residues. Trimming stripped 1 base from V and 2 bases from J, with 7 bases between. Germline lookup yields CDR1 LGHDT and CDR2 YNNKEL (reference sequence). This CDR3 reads CASSQVGFTDTQYF. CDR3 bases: TGTGCCAGCAGCCAAGTGGGCTTCACAGATACGCAGTATTTT.

The CDR3 DNA follows: TGTGCCAGCAGCTTAGGATCGACAGGGCGGGCCGGGGAGCTGTTTTTT. Protein sequence: CASSLGSTGRAGELFF. The rearrangement uses TRBV7-2 and TRBJ2-2; 7 nucleotides match TRBD1. V lost 1 base, J lost 6 bases, and 8 bases stayed unmatched. Germline CDR1 SGHTA, CDR2 FQGNSA. The CDR3 has 16 residues.

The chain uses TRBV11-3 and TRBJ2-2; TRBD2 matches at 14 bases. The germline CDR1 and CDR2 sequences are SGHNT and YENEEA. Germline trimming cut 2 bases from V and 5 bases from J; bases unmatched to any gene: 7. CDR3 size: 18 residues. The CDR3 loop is CASSLMGLAGDSTGELFF. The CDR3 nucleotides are TGTGCCAGCAGCTTAATGGGACTAGCGGGAGATAGTACCGGGGAGCTGTTTTTT. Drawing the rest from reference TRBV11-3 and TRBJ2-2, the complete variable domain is EAGVVQSPRYKIIEKKQPVAFWCNPISGHNTLYWYLQNLGQGPELLIRYENEEAVDDSQLPKDRFSAERLKGVDSTLKIQPAELGDSAVYLCASSLMGLAGDSTGELFFGEGSRLTVL.

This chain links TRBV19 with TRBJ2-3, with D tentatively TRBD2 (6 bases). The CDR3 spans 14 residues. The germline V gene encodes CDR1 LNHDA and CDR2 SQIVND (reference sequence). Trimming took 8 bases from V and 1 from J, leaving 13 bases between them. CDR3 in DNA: TGTGCCAGTCGCCCCGGGAGCCGCACAGATACGCAGTATTTT. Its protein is CASRPGSRTDTQYF.

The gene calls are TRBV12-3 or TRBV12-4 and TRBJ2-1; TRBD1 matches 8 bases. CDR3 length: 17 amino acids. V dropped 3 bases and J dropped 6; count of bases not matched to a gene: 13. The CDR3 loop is CASSFASGTGVSNEQFF. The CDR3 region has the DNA TGTGCCAGCAGTTTCGCCTCCGGGACAGGCGTCTCCAATGAGCAGTTCTTC.

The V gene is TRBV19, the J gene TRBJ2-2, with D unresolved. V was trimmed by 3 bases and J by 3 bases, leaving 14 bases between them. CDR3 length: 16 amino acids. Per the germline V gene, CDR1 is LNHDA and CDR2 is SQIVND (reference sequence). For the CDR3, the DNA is TGTGCCAGTAGTATCGCCGTGCTTCGGGACACCGGGGAGCTGTTTTTT. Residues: CASSIAVLRDTGELFF.